This TCR beta chain was observed in a study of T cells expressing NK-cell markers (dated by TCRdb to the early 2020s). Broadly, across the study: Three sorted T-cell subsets (CD3+CD56+NKG2C+, CD3+CD56+NKG2C- and CD3+CD56-NKG2C+) from fewer than 10 donors had their TCR beta-chain repertoires profiled. Among the eight sequenced donors, seven were HCMV-seropositive and one was HCMV-seronegative. Randomly selected healthy volunteers, three men and five women, were used as the eight sequenced donors. Sequencing of the libraries produced 2 x 150 bp reads on Illumina HiSeq 2000/2500, MiSeq or NextSeq. The research as a whole found: Whether the expanded NKG2C-expressing T cell clones were specific for HCMV antigens remained unclear. For six donors, the dominant CD3+CD56+NKG2C+ clonotypes were among the top 10 CD8+ clonotypes and accounted for roughly 1.0-8% of CD8+ T cells. Those dominant clonotypes were again the most abundant among CD3+CD56-NKG2C+ cells in a few donors, at roughly 25-65%.

On this clonotype: It lacks a known antigen.

To determine HCMV serostatus, a commercial ELISA kit was used to detect HCMV-specific IgG in serum. Peripheral blood mononuclear cells were isolated from blood by Ficoll density gradient centrifugation. Sequences LNHDA (CDR1) and SQIVND (CDR2) are obtained from the germline V gene (reference sequence). There are 13 amino acids in the CDR3, from cysteine to phenylalanine inclusive. No DNA sequence was recorded. TCRdb names Illumina HiSeq 2000 as the instrument used. TCR beta cDNA libraries were made by 5'RACE template switching that added a universal primer site and unique molecular identifiers. Synthesis of cDNA was primed from the TCR beta constant segment and was followed by two consecutive PCR amplification steps. In the source study's methods: MIGEC was used to demultiplex reads and group the reads by UMI, and MiTCR was used to assemble and quantify clonotypes. Only TCR cDNA sequences supported by at least two reads were kept to exclude erroneous sequences. Downstream repertoire analysis used the tcR package, and clonotypes were matched across fractions by CDR3 nucleotide sequence plus V segment. VDJmatch was used to annotate antigen specificity against VDJdb, with one amino acid substitution in CDR3 allowed. After TCRdb reprocessed the reads, each CDR3 protein sequence was kept as one row, without DNA. TCRdb assigned the V and J calls; the authors' analysis was not used. This sample's table has entries for a few hundred thousand distinct CDR3 sequences. The ten largest clones add up to 5.2% of the sample.

This receptor was identified in a man aged 18-75 years in good health. The source material was blood T cells: a sorted CD56 or NKG2C T cell subset, CD4+ or CD8+ T cells, or bulk PBMC T cells (not recorded which). The chain is encoded by TRBV19 joined to TRBJ2-7. The CDR3 here reads CASSRSGWSEQYF.